Reported below is one T cell receptor (beta chain). Its antigen remains unidentified. Trimming left V 4 bases short and J 0 bases short, with 9 bases between. Germline V gene sequence: CDR1 LGHNA, CDR2 YNFKEQ. The length of the CDR3 is 14 residues. These data come from a study of blood T cells in healthy people across ages. Findings of the study overall: Estimated diversity that came from one million T cells was considered an underestimate.

A sample-barcoded 5' primer and a J-beta primer mix were used in a second PCR of about 6 to 12 cycles. TCRdb redid the calling of the 5' RACE reads with MiXCR, one entry per CDR3 protein. The table includes about 1.6 million distinct CDR3 sequences, roughly 32% detected once. This TCR derives from a woman aged 30 to 39 in good health. The chain joins TRBV4-2 to TRBJ1-2; D remains unclear. Sequences were obtained from blood. This CDR3 is CASSPQVSNYGYTF. The CDR3 DNA sequence: TGTGCCAGCAGCCCCCAGGTTTCTAACTATGGCTACACCTTC.